Listed here are 29 T cell receptor beta chains from one sample, sequenced in a study of blood T cells in healthy people across ages. Combining a sample-barcoded 5' primer with a J-beta primer mix, a second PCR ran for roughly 6 to 12 cycles. TCRdb reprocessed the 5' RACE reads with MiXCR, giving one entry per CDR3 protein. The data contain hundreds of thousands of distinct CDR3 sequences, 20% to 25% of them singletons. The sample consisted of blood. The receptor set was obtained from a man aged 70 or older in good health.

This clonotype showed up just a few times. The genes are TRBV14 and TRBJ2-7, with D uncertain. The length of the CDR3 is 13 residues. Trimming took off 4 bases at V and 10 bases at J, with 17 bases between the two ends. Per the germline V gene, CDR1 is SGHDN and CDR2 is FVKESK. The CDR3 reads CASSPNPREIQYF. CDR3 DNA: TGTGCCAGCAGCCCGAACCCTCGTGAGATACAGTACTTC.

The chain uses TRBV4-1 and TRBJ2-3; perhaps TRBD2 as D (6 bases). The CDR3 spans 17 residues. V dropped 0 bases and J dropped 5 bases, with 18 bases sitting between them. Germline V gives CDR1 MGHRA, CDR2 YSYEKL. CDR3 region: CASSQDPGGLTGDTQYF. In DNA, the CDR3 is TGCGCCAGCAGCCAAGATCCTGGCGGACTAACAGGAGATACGCAGTATTTT.

This clonotype appeared a single time. The chain employs TRBV2 and TRBJ1-5; perhaps TRBD1 as D (6 bases). This CDR3 spans 15 amino acids. The germline gives CDR1 SNHLY, CDR2 FYNNEI. V lost 3 bases to trimming and J lost 4 bases, with 13 bases between them. The CDR3 spells CASSDPFRGNQPQHF. The CDR3 DNA reads TGTGCCAGCAGTGACCCTTTTAGGGGGAATCAGCCCCAGCATTTT.

V usage is TRBV4-1 and J usage is TRBJ2-7; 8 bases agree with TRBD1. This CDR3 comprises 15 residues. CDR1 MGHRA and CDR2 YSYEKL come from the germline V gene. V lost 3 bases to trimming and J lost 2 bases; unmatched junction nucleotides: 6. This chain's CDR3 is CASSHPGGMTYEQYF. In DNA, the CDR3 is TGCGCCAGCAGCCACCCAGGGGGCATGACCTACGAGCAGTACTTC.

This rearrangement joins TRBV20-1 to TRBJ2-5; 8 nucleotides align to TRBD2. The CDR3 runs to 14 residues. With V trimmed by 4 bases and J by 6 bases, 10 bases remained unmatched. Germline V gene lookup returns CDR1 DFQATT and CDR2 SNEGSKA (reference sequence). This CDR3 reads CSAISGSGVKTQYF. CDR3 DNA: TGCAGTGCTATAAGCGGGAGCGGGGTAAAGACCCAGTACTTC.

This clonotype turned up a few times. V usage is TRBV7-2 and J usage is TRBJ2-2; 7 nucleotides align to TRBD1. The germline CDR1 and CDR2 sequences are SGHTA and FQGNSA. V lost 1 base to trimming and J lost 4 bases; unmatched junction nucleotides: 9. The CDR3 has 17 amino acids. CDR3 loop: CASSLVVGQFFTGELFF. Written as DNA, the CDR3 is TGTGCCAGCAGCTTAGTAGTGGGACAGTTTTTCACCGGGGAGCTGTTTTTT.

This chain joins TRBV11-2 and TRBJ2-2; D not resolved. Germline values: CDR1 SGHAT, CDR2 FQNNGV. CDR3 size: 15 residues. The ends were cut back, 1 base at V and 5 bases at J, with 11 bases in the middle. The CDR3 nucleotides are TGTGCCAGCAGCTTAGTTGCCACCCCGACCGGGGAGCTGTTTTTT. Protein: CASSLVATPTGELFF.

The V and J genes are TRBV4-1 and TRBJ2-7; tentatively, D is TRBD1 or TRBD2 (5 bases each). V gave up 0 bases and J gave up 4 bases, with 22 bases separating them. This CDR3 contains 18 residues. Germline CDR1 MGHRA, CDR2 YSYEKL. The CDR3 nucleotides are TGCGCCAGCAGCCAAGAGAGGTCCAGAGGGGCAGGGATTTACGAGCAGTACTTC. Residues: CASSQERSRGAGIYEQYF.

This clonotype was counted a few times. V usage is TRBV20-1 and J usage is TRBJ2-3; 10 bases are shared with TRBD2. Germline loops: CDR1 DFQATT, CDR2 SNEGSKA (reference sequence). V lost 3 bases and J lost 2; bases outside the gene matches: 11. The CDR3 extends over 17 amino acids. CDR3 DNA sequence: TGCAGTGCTAGCGGATGGGGACTAGCGACTAACACAGATACGCAGTATTTT. It specifies CSASGWGLATNTDTQYF.

This rearrangement joins TRBV7-9 to TRBJ2-5; TRBD1 is a possible D gene (5 bases). In germline, CDR1 is SEHNR, CDR2 FQNEAQ (reference sequence). The CDR3 runs to 14 residues. Trimming stripped 5 bases from V and 4 bases from J, with 14 bases between. CDR3 nucleotide sequence: TGTGCCAGCAGCATCGACAGCGATGGAGAGACCCAGTACTTC. Amino acid sequence: CASSIDSDGETQYF.

The J gene is TRBJ1-1, the V gene TRBV7-9; D is undetermined. Germline V lookup: CDR1 SEHNR, CDR2 FQNEAQ (reference sequence). The CDR3 spans 12 residues. V gave up 6 bases and J gave up 0 bases, with 5 bases separating them. CDR3 in DNA: TGTGCCAGCAGGGCCCTGAACACTGAAGCTTTCTTT. Amino acid sequence: CASRALNTEAFF.

This chain uses TRBV2 with TRBJ2-3, with 9 positions matching TRBD1. The CDR3 has 14 residues. V trimming: 4 bases; J trimming: 7 bases; junction bases outside the gene matches: 6. Per the germline V gene, CDR1 is SNHLY and CDR2 is FYNNEI. The CDR3 sequence: CASSGDRVMYTQYF. In DNA, the CDR3 is TGTGCCAGCAGTGGGGACAGGGTCATGTATACGCAGTATTTT.

V usage is TRBV12-3 or TRBV12-4 and J usage is TRBJ2-7; TRBD2 matches 13 bases. The CDR3 has 13 amino acids. The V gene end was trimmed by 8 bases and the J gene end by 4 bases; junction bases not matched to a gene: 2. In DNA, the CDR3 is TGTGCCAGCGGACTAGCGGGAGAATACGAGCAGTACTTC. Its translation: CASGLAGEYEQYF.

This clonotype was detected only once. The chain employs TRBV29-1 and TRBJ1-2; 9 nucleotides line up with TRBD1. V was pared by 5 bases and J by 2 bases, with 3 bases of the junction left unmatched. Germline CDR1 SQVTM, CDR2 ANQGSEA. The CDR3 covers 13 residues. The CDR3 DNA reads as TGCAGCGTTACAGGGGGCGAGAACTATGGCTACACCTTC. The encoded protein is CSVTGGENYGYTF.

V is TRBV28 and J is TRBJ1-5; 8 bases map to TRBD1. J lost 15 bases, V lost 1 base, and 5 bases had no gene match. Germline V lookup: CDR1 MDHEN, CDR2 SYDVKM. The CDR3 is 12 residues long. CDR3 nucleotides: TGTGCCAGCAGTTTATCGGACAGGGTCTGGCATTTT. It is translated as CASSLSDRVWHF.

This clonotype was seen a handful of times. The J gene is TRBJ2-3, the V gene TRBV7-8; D possibly corresponds to TRBD2 (6 bases). Germline lookup yields CDR1 SGHVS and CDR2 FQNEAQ. Trimming stripped 8 bases from V and 4 bases from J, with 19 bases between. This CDR3 is 15 amino acids long. CDR3 protein: CASSPRGSDADTQYF. As DNA, the CDR3 is TGTGCCAGCTCCCCCCGGGGGAGTGACGCAGATACGCAGTATTTT.

The rearrangement links TRBV28 to TRBJ2-3, with 10 bases fitting TRBD1. The CDR3 runs to 13 residues. Trimming removed 7 bases from V and 7 bases from J; junction bases left unmatched: 5. Looked up from germline, CDR1 is MDHEN and CDR2 is SYDVKM. CDR3 region: CASKGTGVHTQYF. CDR3 in DNA: TGTGCCAGCAAAGGGACAGGGGTCCATACGCAGTATTTT.

This clonotype was detected only a few times. This chain connects TRBV12-3 or TRBV12-4 to TRBJ2-5; possible D gene TRBD2, 5 bases. With 2 bases removed from V and 2 bases from J, the gap between germline ends came to 9 bases. The CDR3 covers 14 residues. CDR3 region: CASSLLAQQETQYF. The CDR3, as DNA: TGTGCCAGCAGTTTACTAGCACAGCAAGAGACCCAGTACTTC.

This clonotype was recorded a few times. J is TRBJ2-7 and V is TRBV29-1; 7 bases map to TRBD1. This CDR3 is built from 15 residues. Germline CDR1 reads SQVTM; CDR2 reads ANQGSEA. The J segment lost 3 bases and the V segment lost 6 bases, leaving 14 bases of the junction unmatched. The CDR3 sequence is CSVAGTGTANYEQYF. For the CDR3, the DNA is TGCAGCGTCGCAGGCACCGGGACAGCTAACTACGAGCAGTACTTC.

This chain links TRBV29-1 with TRBJ2-5, with a tentative D call TRBD1 (5 bases). The tail of the sequence fits TRBJ2-1 better, so the J call may be wrong. The CDR3 consists of 11 residues. The germline V gene has CDR1 SQVTM and CDR2 ANQGSEA. CDR3 sequence reads: CSVEGRYEQFF. The CDR3 DNA sequence: TGCAGCGTTGAGGGGCGCTATGAGCAGTTCTTC.

At least ten counts were recorded for this clonotype. The chain uses TRBV29-1 and TRBJ2-5; 7 positions agree with TRBD2. The CDR3 sequence is 16 residues long. CDR1 and CDR2 from the germline V gene are SQVTM and ANQGSEA. After removal of 3 bases from V and 5 bases from J, the junction contained 15 bases not matched to a gene. The CDR3 bases are TGCAGCGTTGATGGTCTAGCGGCCATTAAGGAGGAGACCCAGTACTTC. Amino acids: CSVDGLAAIKEETQYF. The full variable domain, rest sourced from reference TRBV29-1 and TRBJ2-5, is SAVISQKPSRDICQRGTSLTIQCQVDSQVTMMFWYRQQPGQSLTLIATANQGSEATYESGFVIDKFPISRPNLTFSTLTVSNMSPEDSSIYLCSVDGLAAIKEETQYFGPGTRLLVL.

This chain connects TRBV12-3 or TRBV12-4 to TRBJ1-2; D not certain. There are 14 residues in the CDR3. Trimming removed 4 bases at V and 2 bases at J, with 11 bases between. The CDR3 region is CASSSRHINYGYTF. CDR3 in DNA: TGTGCCAGCAGTTCCCGACACATAAACTATGGCTACACCTTC.

Points on this clonotype: Possible read error: a much larger clone is one base away. Here the CDR3 DNA reads TGCAGTGCGGGACTAGCGGGAATTACCTACGGGCAGTACTTC. Amino acid sequence: CSAGLAGITYGQYF. The chain links TRBV20-1 to TRBJ2-7, with 13 bases fitting TRBD2. Germline CDR1 and CDR2: DFQATT and SNEGSKA (reference sequence). This CDR3 has 14 residues.

The chain is built from TRBV10-3 and TRBJ1-5; 10 nucleotides match TRBD1. The length of the CDR3 is 15 residues. V was clipped by 2 bases and J by 6 bases; unmatched bases: 4. The germline V gene encodes CDR1 ENHRY and CDR2 SYGVKD. CDR3 in DNA: TGTGCCATCAGTGAGACCGGGACAGGGGCTCAGCCCCAGCATTTT. This translates into CAISETGTGAQPQHF.

The rearrangement uses TRBV29-1 and TRBJ2-2, with 7 bases fitting TRBD2. Trimming cost V 7 bases and J 6 bases; bases outside gene matches: 11. The CDR3 is 14 residues long. Germline CDR1 reads SQVTM; CDR2 reads ANQGSEA. The CDR3 region has the DNA TGCAGCGCTAGGCGGGAGAGAGCCTCCGGGGAGCTGTTTTTT. Its protein is CSARRERASGELFF.

The chain joins TRBV7-9 to TRBJ1-2; tentative D call: TRBD1 (6 bases). There are 16 residues in the CDR3. Trimming took 1 base from V and 2 from J, leaving 14 bases between them. CDR1 SEHNR and CDR2 FQNEAQ come from the germline V gene (reference sequence). The CDR3 here is CASSLGGGEANYGYTF. Here the CDR3 DNA reads TGTGCCAGCAGCTTAGGAGGGGGGGAGGCCAACTATGGCTACACCTTC. The full variable domain, in which reference TRBV7-9 and TRBJ1-2 provide the parts outside the CDR3, is DTGVSQNPRHKITKRGQNVTFRCDPISEHNRLYWYRQTLGQGPEFLTYFQNEAQLEKSRLLSDRFSAERPKGSFSTLEIQRTEQGDSAMYLCASSLGGGEANYGYTFGSGTRLTVV.

This chain uses TRBV11-2 with TRBJ2-5; TRBD1 agrees at 8 bases. The better agreement between TRBJ2-1 and the DNA end casts doubt on the J call. Germline CDR1 and CDR2: SGHAT and FQNNGV. This CDR3 is 17 amino acids long. This chain's CDR3 is CASAPSQGAPNYNEQFF. The CDR3 nucleotides read TGTGCCAGCGCACCGAGCCAGGGGGCCCCGAACTACAATGAGCAGTTCTTC.

A note on this clonotype: A much larger clone is a single base away; this may be a read error. The chain carries TRBV4-2 and TRBJ2-1; 13 bases line up with TRBD2. The CDR3 contains 16 residues. The germline V gene has CDR1 LGHNA and CDR2 YNFKEQ. CDR3 residues: CASNQQLAGGYNEQFF. The CDR3 nucleotides are TGTGCCAGCAACCAACAACTAGCGGGAGGGTACAATGAGCAGTTCTTC.

About this clonotype itself: Possible read error: a much larger clone is one base away. V usage is TRBV18 and J usage is TRBJ2-7, with 8 bases that match TRBD1. The CDR3 is made up of 14 amino acids. Germline values: CDR1 KGHSH, CDR2 LQKENI. CDR3 sequence reads: CASSPDRDSSEQYF. The CDR3 nucleotides are TGTGCCAGCTCTCCGGACAGGGACTCCTCCGAGCAGTACTTC.